This T cell receptor (beta chain) emerged from a study of siplizumab effects on memory and regulatory T cells. This clone is deemed medium-sized. Its antigen is unknown. Other DNA sequences from this sample encode an identical CDR3 as well. Measured with immunoSEQ multiplex PCR; TCRdb has only the in-frame clones, and not every one. The sample has some 9,900 clones; around 45% are singletons. V lost 6 bases and J lost 0, with 11 bases in between. The CDR3 consists of 14 residues. CDR1 is MNHEY and CDR2 is SVGAGI in the germline V gene. Findings and caveats of the study: Mean Treg-derived proportions of mappable alloreactive CD4+ clones were less than 75% for siplizumab and less than 35% for controls.

For approximately six days at 37°C, the mixed lymphocyte reaction cells were kept in coculture. Sample: CFSE-low (dividing) CD8+ T cells sorted from an allogeneic mixed lymphocyte reaction. This TCR came from a human donor in good health; the cells came from an allogeneic mixed lymphocyte reaction. This chain uses TRBV6-5 with TRBJ1-1; D remains ambiguous. The CDR3 loop reads CASSYLGMNTEAFF. DNA for the CDR3: TGTGCCAGCAGCTACCTCGGCATGAACACTGAAGCTTTCTTT.